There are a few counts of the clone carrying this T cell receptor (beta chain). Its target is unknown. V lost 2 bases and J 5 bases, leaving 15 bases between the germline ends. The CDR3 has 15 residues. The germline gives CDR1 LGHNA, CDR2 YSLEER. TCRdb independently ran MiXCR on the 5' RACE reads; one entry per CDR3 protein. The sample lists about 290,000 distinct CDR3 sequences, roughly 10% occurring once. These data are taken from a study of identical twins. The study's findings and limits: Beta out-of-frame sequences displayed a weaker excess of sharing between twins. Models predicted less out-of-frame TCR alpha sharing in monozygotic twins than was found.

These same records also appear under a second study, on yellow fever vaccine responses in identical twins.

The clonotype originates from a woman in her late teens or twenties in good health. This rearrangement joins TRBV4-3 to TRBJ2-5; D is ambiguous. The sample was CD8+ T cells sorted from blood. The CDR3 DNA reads TGCGCCAGCAGCCAATCAACAGAGATCCGGGAGACCCAGTACTTC. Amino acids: CASSQSTEIRETQYF.